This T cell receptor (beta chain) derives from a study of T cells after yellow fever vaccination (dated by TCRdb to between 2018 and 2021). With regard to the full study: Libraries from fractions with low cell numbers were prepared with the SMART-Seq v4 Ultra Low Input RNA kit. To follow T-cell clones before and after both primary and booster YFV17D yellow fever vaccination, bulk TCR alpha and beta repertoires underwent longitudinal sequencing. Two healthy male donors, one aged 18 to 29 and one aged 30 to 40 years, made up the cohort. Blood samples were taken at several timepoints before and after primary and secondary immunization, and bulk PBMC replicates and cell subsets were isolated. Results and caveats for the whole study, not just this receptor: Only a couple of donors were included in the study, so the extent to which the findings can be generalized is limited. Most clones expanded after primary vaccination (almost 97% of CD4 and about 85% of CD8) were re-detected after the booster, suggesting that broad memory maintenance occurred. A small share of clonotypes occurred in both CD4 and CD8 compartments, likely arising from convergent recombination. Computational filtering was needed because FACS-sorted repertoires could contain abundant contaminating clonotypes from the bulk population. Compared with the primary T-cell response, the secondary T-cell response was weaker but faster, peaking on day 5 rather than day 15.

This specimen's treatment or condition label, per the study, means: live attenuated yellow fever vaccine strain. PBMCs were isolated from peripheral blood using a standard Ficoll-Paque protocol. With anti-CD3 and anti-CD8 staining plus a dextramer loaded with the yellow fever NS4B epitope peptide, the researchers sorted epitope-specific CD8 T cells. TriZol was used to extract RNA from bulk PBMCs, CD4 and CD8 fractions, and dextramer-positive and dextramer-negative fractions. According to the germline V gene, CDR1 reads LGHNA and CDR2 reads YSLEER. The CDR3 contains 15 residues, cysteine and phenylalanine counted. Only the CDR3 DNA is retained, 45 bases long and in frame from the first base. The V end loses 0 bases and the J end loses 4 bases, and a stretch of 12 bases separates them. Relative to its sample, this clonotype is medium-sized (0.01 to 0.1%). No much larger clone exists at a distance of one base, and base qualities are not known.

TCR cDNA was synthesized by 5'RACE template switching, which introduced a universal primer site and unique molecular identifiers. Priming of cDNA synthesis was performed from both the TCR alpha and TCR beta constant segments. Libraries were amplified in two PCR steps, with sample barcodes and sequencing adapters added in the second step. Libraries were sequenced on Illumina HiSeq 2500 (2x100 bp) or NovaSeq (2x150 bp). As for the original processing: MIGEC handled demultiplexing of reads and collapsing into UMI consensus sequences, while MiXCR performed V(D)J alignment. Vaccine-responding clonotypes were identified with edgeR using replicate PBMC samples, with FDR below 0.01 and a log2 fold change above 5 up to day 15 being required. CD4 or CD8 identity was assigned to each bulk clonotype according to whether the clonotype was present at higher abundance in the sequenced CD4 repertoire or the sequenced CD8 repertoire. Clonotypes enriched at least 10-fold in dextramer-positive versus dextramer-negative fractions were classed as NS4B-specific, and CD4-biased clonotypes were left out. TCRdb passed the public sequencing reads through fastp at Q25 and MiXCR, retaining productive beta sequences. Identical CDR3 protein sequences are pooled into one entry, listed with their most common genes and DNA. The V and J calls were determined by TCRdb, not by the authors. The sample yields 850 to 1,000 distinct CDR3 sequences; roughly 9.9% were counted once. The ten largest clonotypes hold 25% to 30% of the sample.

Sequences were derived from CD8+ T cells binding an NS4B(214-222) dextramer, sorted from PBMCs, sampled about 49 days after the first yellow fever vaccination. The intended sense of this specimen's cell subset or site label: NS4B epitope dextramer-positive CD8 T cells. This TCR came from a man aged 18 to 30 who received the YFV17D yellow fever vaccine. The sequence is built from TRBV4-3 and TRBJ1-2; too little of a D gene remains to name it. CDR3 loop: CASSQDNNPGYGYTF. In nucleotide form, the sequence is TGCGCCAGCAGCCAAGATAACAACCCGGGCTATGGCTACACCTTC.